Listed below are T cell receptor beta chains from one sample, sequenced in a study of shared clonotypes between healthy human individuals. Assay used: immunoSEQ multiplex PCR; TCRdb lists only in-frame clones, some missing. The sample consists of around 100,000 clones, 55% to 80% of them appearing once. Sequences were obtained from memory CD8+ T cells sorted from blood. These receptors all stem from a woman in her 30s in good health. CDR3s include the opening cysteine and the closing phenylalanine or tryptophan. A D gene is named only where the DNA matches it firmly. Rows may omit the clone size; those that give it use once, few, many or a size class.

TRBD2 TRBJ2-7 TRBV6-6 many CASSHRGAGAYEQYF TGTGCCAGCAGTCATAGGGGTGCGGGGGCCTACGAGCAGTACTTC
- TRBJ2-1 TRBV6-5 - CASSTYDNEQFF TGTGCCAGCAGTACGTATGACAATGAGCAGTTCTTC
- TRBJ2-2 TRBV9 - CASTQGWPGELFF TGTGCCAGCACCCAGGGGTGGCCCGGGGAGCTGTTTTTT
- TRBJ2-5 TRBV6-6 few CASSSSRPGAETQYF TGTGCCAGCAGTTCTTCCAGGCCGGGAGCAGAGACCCAGTACTTC
- TRBJ2-7 TRBV11-2 - CASSLETGALSYEQYF TGTGCCAGCAGCTTAGAGACTGGGGCATTATCCTACGAGCAGTACTTC
- TRBJ1-2 TRBV29-1 few CSAQGVGGVNYGYTF TGCAGCGCCCAGGGAGTTGGGGGAGTTAACTATGGCTACACCTTC
- TRBJ2-4 TRBV27 - CASSSSAGVQNIQYF TGTGCCAGCAGTTCCTCGGCAGGGGTCCAAAACATTCAGTACTTC
- TRBJ2-7 TRBV7-9 - CASSPDSTTFYEQYF TGTGCCAGCAGCCCCGACAGCACCACATTTTACGAGCAGTACTTC
- TRBJ2-7 TRBV7-8 - CASSGRGSSYEQYF TGTGCCAGCAGCGGAAGAGGGAGCTCCTACGAGCAGTACTTC
- TRBJ2-2 TRBV7-9 few CASSPRGYTGELFF TGTGCCAGCAGCCCTAGGGGCTACACCGGGGAGCTGTTTTTT
TRBD1 TRBJ2-2 TRBV5-5 - CASSSLRGPVGELFF TGTGCCAGCAGCTCTTTAAGGGGGCCAGTCGGGGAGCTGTTTTTT
TRBD1 TRBJ2-5 TRBV11-2 - CASSLGQGNLETQYF TGTGCCAGCAGCCTGGGACAGGGGAATTTAGAGACCCAGTACTTC
- TRBJ2-1 TRBV6-1 - CAEGFAVGNEQFF TGTGCCGAAGGTTTCGCGGTGGGCAATGAGCAGTTCTTC
- TRBJ2-1 TRBV12-2 - CASRPEGGRYNEQFF TGTGCAAGTCGCCCCGAGGGGGGACGCTACAATGAGCAGTTCTTC
TRBD1 TRBJ1-3 TRBV5-1 - CASSSLTGAGNTIYF TGCGCCAGCAGCTCGCTGACAGGGGCTGGAAACACCATATATTTT
- TRBJ1-1 TRBV7-2 - CASSFLKLEAFF TGTGCCAGCAGCTTTCTGAAACTTGAAGCTTTCTTT
TRBD1 TRBJ2-2 TRBV27 - CASSSIWDRGTGELFF TGTGCCAGCAGTTCCATATGGGACAGGGGCACCGGGGAGCTGTTTTTT
- TRBJ1-5 TRBV5-6 - CASSQVSEGADHVRPQHF TGTGCCAGCAGCCAAGTATCCGAAGGGGCCGACCACGTACGGCCCCAGCATTTT
TRBD1 TRBJ2-7 TRBV28 - CASSPRPTGIYEQYF TGTGCCAGCAGTCCCCGCCCGACAGGGATTTACGAGCAGTACTTC
- TRBJ2-2 TRBV19 - CASSRARSNTGELFF TGTGCCAGTAGTAGGGCCAGGTCGAACACCGGGGAGCTGTTTTTT
- TRBJ2-5 TRBV10-2 once CASSEGEAAQETQYF TGCGCCAGCAGTGAGGGGGAAGCGGCACAAGAGACCCAGTACTTC
- TRBJ1-1 TRBV2 - CASIGWGLRWTEAFF TGTGCCAGCATTGGGTGGGGCCTCCGATGGACTGAAGCTTTCTTT
- TRBJ2-7 TRBV27 many CASSYQRFSYEQYF TGTGCCAGCAGTTACCAGCGGTTCTCCTACGAGCAGTACTTC
- TRBJ1-5 TRBV2 - CASSDRRVGNQPQHF TGTGCCAGCAGTGACCGCAGGGTGGGAAATCAGCCCCAGCATTTT
- TRBJ2-3 TRBV10-3 - CAISESGLVGNTDTQYF TGTGCCATCAGTGAGTCGGGGCTAGTGGGAAACACAGATACGCAGTATTTT
- TRBJ2-3 TRBV7-3 once CASSQGYLRTDTQYF TGTGCCAGCAGCCAAGGATATCTCCGCACAGATACGCAGTATTTT
TRBD2 TRBJ2-3 TRBV25-1 - CASSEFRRASGSDDTQYF TGTGCCAGCAGTGAATTTCGTAGGGCTAGCGGGAGCGATGATACGCAGTATTTT